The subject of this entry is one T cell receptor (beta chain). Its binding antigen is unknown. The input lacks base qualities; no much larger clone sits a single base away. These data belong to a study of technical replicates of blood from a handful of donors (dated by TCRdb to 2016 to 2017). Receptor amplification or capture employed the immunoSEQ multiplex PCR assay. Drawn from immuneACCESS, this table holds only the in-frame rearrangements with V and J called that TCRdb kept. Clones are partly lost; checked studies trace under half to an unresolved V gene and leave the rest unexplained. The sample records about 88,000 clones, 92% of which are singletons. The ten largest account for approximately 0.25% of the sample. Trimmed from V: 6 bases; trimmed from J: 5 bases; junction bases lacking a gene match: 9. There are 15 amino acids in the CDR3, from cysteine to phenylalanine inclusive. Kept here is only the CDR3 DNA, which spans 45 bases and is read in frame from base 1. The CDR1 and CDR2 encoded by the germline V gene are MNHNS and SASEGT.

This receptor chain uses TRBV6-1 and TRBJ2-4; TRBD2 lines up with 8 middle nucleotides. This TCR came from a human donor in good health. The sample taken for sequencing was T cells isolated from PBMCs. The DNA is TGTGCCAGCAGCGGGGGGGGAGGATTCCAAAACATTCAGTACTTC. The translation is CASSGGGGFQNIQYF.